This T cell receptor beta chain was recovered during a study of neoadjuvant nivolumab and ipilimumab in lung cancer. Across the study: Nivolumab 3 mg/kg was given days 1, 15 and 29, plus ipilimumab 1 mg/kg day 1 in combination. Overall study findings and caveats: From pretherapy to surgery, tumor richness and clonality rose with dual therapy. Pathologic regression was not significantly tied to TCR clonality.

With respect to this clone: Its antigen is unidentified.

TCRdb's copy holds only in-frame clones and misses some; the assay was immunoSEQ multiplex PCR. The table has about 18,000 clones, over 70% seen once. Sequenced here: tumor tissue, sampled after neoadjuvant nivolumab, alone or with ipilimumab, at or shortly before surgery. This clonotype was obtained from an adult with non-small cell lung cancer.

The CDR3 bases are TGCGCCAGCAGTGTCGGGACAGGGTTCCCCGGGGAGCTGTTTTTT. This encodes CASSVGTGFPGELFF. This chain connects TRBV10-2 to TRBJ2-2, with 9 nucleotides matching TRBD1. Germline lookup yields CDR1 WSHSY and CDR2 SAAADI. The V gene end was trimmed by 4 bases and the J gene end by 6 bases; junction bases not matched to a gene: 6. The CDR3 runs to 15 residues.